This T cell receptor (beta chain) was sequenced in a study of T cell clusters in autoimmune cytopenias. Points from the study as a whole: Exclusive TRB clusters were almost three-fold more numerous in healthy donors than in active autoimmune hepatitis.

One tube held mixed TRB-A and TRB-B primer pools for touch-down PCR. TCRdb re-called the multiplex PCR reads and catalogs CDR3 proteins one per entry, DNA excluded. The sample data list about 4,900 distinct CDR3 sequences. Considering frequency, this clonotype is medium-sized (0.01 to 0.1%). Its antigen is unknown. Roughly 38,000 genome equivalents of blood DNA were amplified for TRB. Germline V lookup: CDR1 LNHDA, CDR2 SQIVND (reference sequence). The CDR3 runs 14 residues. This receptor was taken from a human donor with an autoimmune cytopenia or autoimmune hepatitis (not recorded which). The sequencing sample was made of peripheral blood. The chain employs TRBV19 and TRBJ2-7; TCRdb indicates TRBD1, and absent DNA this call remains unverified. The CDR3 region is CASTGTGGSYEQYF.